This T cell receptor (beta chain) was retrieved from a study of blood T cell repertoires in COVID-19. Background on the study: Spain, Italy and the United States supplied samples that represented acute and convalescent COVID-19. From T cells, B-cell-depleted T cells, or PBMCs came the material, which was cDNA or gDNA.

Assay used: immunoSEQ multiplex PCR; TCRdb lists only in-frame clones, some missing. There are more than 110,000 clones in the sample; more than 85% occur only once, and around 5.4% lies in the top ten. V dropped 6 bases and J dropped 4 bases, with 6 bases sitting between them. The CDR3 is 12 amino acids. The V gene's germline CDR1 is KGHSH and CDR2 LQKENI. The gene calls are TRBV18 and TRBJ1-4; D unclear. The receptor's source is a human donor in a cohort sampled during active COVID-19. The specimen was peripheral blood. CDR3 in amino acids: CASSLRNEKLFF. The CDR3 bases are TGTGCCAGCTCTCTTCGTAATGAAAAACTGTTTTTT.